The sequence of this T cell receptor (beta chain) was determined in a study of T cell responses to AZD1222 COVID-19 vaccine. Points from the study as a whole: Possibly, clonal diversity was underestimated; donors were largely white British and included more females. Across the whole spike, CD4 TCRs peaked at regions 160-218 and 743-854. Recipients of two AZD1222 doses showed rising Spike-specific TCR breadth and depth.

A word on this clone: What it recognizes is unknown.

The assay was immunoSEQ multiplex PCR, and TCRdb's table has in-frame clones only and misses some. The repertoire has approximately 150,000 clones, about 86% of them found once; the top ten carry 5% to 5.5%. This sequence originates from an adult who received the AZD1222 COVID-19 vaccine. The sample in question was peripheral blood, obtained 28 days after the second AZD1222 dose.

CDR3 sequence: CASTGAYNEQFF. For the CDR3, the DNA is TGTGCCAGCACTGGGGCCTACAATGAGCAGTTCTTC. The chain is built from TRBV2 and TRBJ2-1; D ambiguous. Between the trimmed V and J ends, which lost 7 bases and 2 bases, there was a span of 6 bases. The germline V gene has CDR1 SNHLY and CDR2 FYNNEI. This CDR3 has 12 residues.